These T cell receptor beta chains were read from a single sample in a study of T cells in Graves' hyperthyroidism and ophthalmopathy. TCRdb redid the calling of the multiplex PCR reads with MiXCR, one entry per CDR3 protein. This table holds approximately 600,000 distinct CDR3 sequences, about 15% found once. Material: blood. Receptors originate from a woman aged 30 to 39 with Graves' hyperthyroidism that later progressed to Graves' ophthalmopathy. Both conserved end residues are part of each CDR3. A D gene is named only where the DNA matches it firmly. Clone size is given for some rows only: seen once, a few or many times, or a class if the clone is expanded.

d_gene	v_gene	abundance	j_gene	CDR3nt	CDR3aa
TRBD1	TRBV7-9	.	TRBJ1-3	TGTGCCAGCAGCTATAGGGGGCCCCCAGTCAACACCATATATTTT	CASSYRGPPVNTIYF
TRBD1	TRBV29-1	many	TRBJ2-7	TGCAGCGTTGAAGGACAGGGCGGAACCTACGAGCAGTACTTC	CSVEGQGGTYEQYF
TRBD2	TRBV28	.	TRBJ2-7	TGTGCCAGTCGGGGGACTAGCGGGCCCCTTTTTTACGAGCAGTACTTC	CASRGTSGPLFYEQYF
.	TRBV6-1	many	TRBJ2-5	TGTGCCAGCAGCCCGGGGCAGGGGCTCGGTAGTTGGTACTTC	CASSPGQGLGSWYF
.	TRBV5-1	many	TRBJ1-1	TGCGCCAGCAGCTTGGTGAACACTGAAGCTTTCTTT	CASSLVNTEAFF
TRBD2	TRBV11-2	few	TRBJ2-3	TGTGCCAGCAGCCTCTTAGCGGGCAGGAGTACGCAGTATTTT	CASSLLAGRSTQYF
.	TRBV7-2	.	TRBJ2-1	TGTGCCAGCAGCTGGGAGGAGAGCTCCTACAATGAGCAGTTCTTC	CASSWEESSYNEQFF
TRBD2	TRBV29-1	.	TRBJ2-5	TGCAGCGTAGGACCGGGACTAGGATTGGGGACCCAGTACTTC	CSVGPGLGLGTQYF
.	TRBV27	many	TRBJ2-7	TGTGCCAGCAGTTTAGGTCTCAGAGCCTACGAGCAGTACTTC	CASSLGLRAYEQYF
.	TRBV7-2	many	TRBJ2-3	TGTGCCAGCAGCTTCGGGACTTTTACAGATACGCAGTATTTT	CASSFGTFTDTQYF
.	TRBV5-5	.	TRBJ1-1	TGTGCCAGCAGCTTTTGGACTGGTGACACTGAAGCTTTCTTT	CASSFWTGDTEAFF
.	TRBV29-1	many	TRBJ2-7	TGCAGCGCCGAAGGGGGCTCCTACGAGCAGTACTTC	CSAEGGSYEQYF
.	TRBV4-1	few	TRBJ2-7	TGCGCCAGCAGCCACACCCCCGGGGGGCTCATTAACCAGAAGACGTACGAGCAGTACTTC	CASSHTPGGLINQKTYEQYF
TRBD2	TRBV7-9	.	TRBJ2-5	TGTGCCAGCAGGGTAGCGGGAGGAGAGACCCAGTACTTC	CASRVAGGETQYF
TRBD2	TRBV2	many	TRBJ2-2	TGTGCCAGCATCTCGCGGGAGAGCACCGGGGAGCTGTTTTTT	CASISRESTGELFF
TRBD2	TRBV20-1	many	TRBJ2-1	TGCAGTGCTGCCGGGACTAGCGGCTCCTACAATGAGCAGTTCTTC	CSAAGTSGSYNEQFF
.	TRBV5-1	few	TRBJ2-2	TGCGCCAGCAGCATCGGGACGGTCGAGGAGGAGCTGTTTTTT	CASSIGTVEEELFF
TRBD1	TRBV5-1	few	TRBJ2-7	TGCGCCAGCAGCCCATCCGGGACAGGGGACTACGAGCAGTACTTC	CASSPSGTGDYEQYF
TRBD1	TRBV2	many	TRBJ1-5	TGTGCCAGCAGGCCGACAGGGGATGGTCAGCCCCAGCATTTT	CASRPTGDGQPQHF
.	TRBV12-3/TRBV12-4	many	TRBJ2-1	TGTGCCAGCAGTCTCCAGTGGAACAATGAGCAGTTCTTC	CASSLQWNNEQFF
.	TRBV29-1	many	TRBJ1-1	TGCAGCGTTGCGGGGGCGGACGGTCTTGTAGGCACTGAAGCTTTCTTT	CSVAGADGLVGTEAFF
.	TRBV5-4	.	TRBJ2-2	TGTGCCAGCAGGACAGCTTACACCGGGGAGCTGTTTTTT	CASRTAYTGELFF
TRBD1	TRBV24-1	few	TRBJ2-7	TGTGCCACCAGTGATCCCCACGGACAGGGAACCCTGAACGAGCAGTACTTC	CATSDPHGQGTLNEQYF
.	TRBV29-1	.	TRBJ1-1	TGCAGCGTTCAGCAACAGCTGAACACTGAAGCTTTCTTT	CSVQQQLNTEAFF
.	TRBV11-2	many	TRBJ1-1	TGTGCCAGCAGCTTCGGGAGGCAGGGGAACACTGAAGCTTTCTTT	CASSFGRQGNTEAFF
.	TRBV29-1	.	TRBJ2-7	TGCAGCGTTCAGAACCTGGTGGGGGACTACGAGCAGTACTTC	CSVQNLVGDYEQYF
.	TRBV4-1	once	TRBJ1-1	TGCGCCAGCAGCCAAATGTCCTTTTTGAACACTGAAGCTTTCTTT	CASSQMSFLNTEAFF
TRBD1	TRBV5-6	many	TRBJ1-2	TGTGCCAGCGGTTCGACAGGGGGCAGCAGGGATGGCTACACCTTC	CASGSTGGSRDGYTF
.	TRBV19	few	TRBJ1-2	TGTGCCAGTAGGGGACTGCGCGACTATGGCTACACCTTC	CASRGLRDYGYTF
.	TRBV15	many	TRBJ1-4	TGTGCCACCAGTACCCTCAATGAAAAACTGTTTTTT	CATSTLNEKLFF
.	TRBV28	many	TRBJ1-2	TGTGCCAGCACCCAGGGATTCGGTGGCTACACCTTC	CASTQGFGGYTF
TRBD2	TRBV7-8	many	TRBJ2-3	TGTGCCAGCAGCTTAGCGCCGGGGGGTACGGCGAATACGCAGTATTTT	CASSLAPGGTANTQYF
.	TRBV7-2	many	TRBJ2-7	TGTGCCAGCAGCTTCTTCTTATGGCAGGGCGCCTACGAGCAGTACTTC	CASSFFLWQGAYEQYF
TRBD1	TRBV6-1	many	TRBJ2-7	TGTGCCAGCAGTGAAGGGACAGGGGATTCCTACGAGCAGTACTTC	CASSEGTGDSYEQYF
TRBD2	TRBV9	many	TRBJ2-1	TGTGCCAGCAGCGTGGGGCGGGAGTTCGCTGAGCAGTTCTTC	CASSVGREFAEQFF
.	TRBV24-1	many	TRBJ1-1	TGTGCCACCAGTGGGTCGACGAACACTGAAGCTTTCTTT	CATSGSTNTEAFF
.	TRBV12-5	many	TRBJ2-7	TGTGCTAGTGGTCTCACCCCCGGGCCCTCCTACGAGCAGTACTTC	CASGLTPGPSYEQYF
.	TRBV6-2/TRBV6-3	few	TRBJ1-5	TGTGCCAGCAGTGACAGACGGGGGATAGGGCCCCAGCATTTT	CASSDRRGIGPQHF
TRBD2	TRBV2	many	TRBJ2-1	TGTGCCACGGTTATGGCTAGCGGGGCCGGCGGGGAGCAGTTCTTC	CATVMASGAGGEQFF
.	TRBV20-1	many	TRBJ1-3	TGCAGTGCTAGCGGCTCTAACTCTGGAAACACCATATATTTT	CSASGSNSGNTIYF
.	TRBV12-3/TRBV12-4	many	TRBJ2-1	TGTGCCAGCACCTCAGAGAATGAGCAGTTCTTC	CASTSENEQFF
.	TRBV4-1	few	TRBJ2-5	TGCGCCAGCAGAAAAACTGGAGAGACCCAGTACTTC	CASRKTGETQYF
TRBD1	TRBV12-3/TRBV12-4	.	TRBJ1-4	TGTGCCAGCAGTCGGGGACAGGGGGCGCGATTGGATGAAAAACTGTTTTTT	CASSRGQGARLDEKLFF
.	TRBV7-8	.	TRBJ2-1	TGTGCCAGCAGCTTAGATTCATGGGGGATCGGTGAGCAGTTCTTC	CASSLDSWGIGEQFF
TRBD1	TRBV19	.	TRBJ1-5	TGTGCCAGTAGTCTATCCGGACAGGGTATGCAGCCCCAGCATTTT	CASSLSGQGMQPQHF
TRBD1	TRBV28	many	TRBJ2-7	TGTGCCAGCAGTCTATTTTCAGGGGGCGGATTTGGCGAGCAGTACTTC	CASSLFSGGGFGEQYF
TRBD2	TRBV25-1	.	TRBJ2-3	TGTGCCAGCAAACTAGCGGGACGGACCACAGATACGCAGTATTTT	CASKLAGRTTDTQYF
.	TRBV7-9	many	TRBJ2-5	TGTGCCAGCAGCTCCGTCCGGGCCGAAGAGACCCAGTACTTC	CASSSVRAEETQYF
TRBD1	TRBV28	.	TRBJ2-7	TGTGCCAGCAGTTCCCCCGGGACAGGGCAAGACGAGCAGTACTTC	CASSSPGTGQDEQYF
.	TRBV20-1	many	TRBJ1-2	TGCAGTGCCACACCCGGGACACTAGGACTTAACTATGGCTACACCTTC	CSATPGTLGLNYGYTF
.	TRBV10-3	.	TRBJ2-3	TGTGCCATCAGTGCGGAGGGTACGCAGTATTTT	CAISAEGTQYF